The text below deals with one TCR beta chain. CDR1 and CDR2 (germline): SNHLY, FYNNEI. This CDR3 comprises 12 residues. V shed 8 bases and J shed 2 bases, with 10 bases lying between them. This entry is derived from a study of blood T cell repertoires in COVID-19. About the research overall: Italy, Spain and the United States were the sources of the convalescent and acute COVID-19 samples. The cDNA or gDNA used as material had been derived from T cells, B-cell-depleted T cells, or PBMCs.

Per the study methods: Reference gene primers were amplified, and this amplification served to estimate nucleated cell counts. The assay was immunoSEQ multiplex PCR, and TCRdb's table has in-frame clones only and misses some. V and J calls plus clone size are reproduced from that table; the DNA served to infer D and trimming. This table holds 80,000 to 100,000 clones, more than 70% found once. The rearrangement links TRBV2 to TRBJ2-7; tentative D call: TRBD1 (6 bases). The receptor was isolated from a human donor in a cohort sampled during active COVID-19. Input material: peripheral blood. In DNA form, the CDR3 reads TGTGCCAGCGGTGGACAGACCTACGAGCAGTACTTC. The encoded protein is CASGGQTYEQYF.